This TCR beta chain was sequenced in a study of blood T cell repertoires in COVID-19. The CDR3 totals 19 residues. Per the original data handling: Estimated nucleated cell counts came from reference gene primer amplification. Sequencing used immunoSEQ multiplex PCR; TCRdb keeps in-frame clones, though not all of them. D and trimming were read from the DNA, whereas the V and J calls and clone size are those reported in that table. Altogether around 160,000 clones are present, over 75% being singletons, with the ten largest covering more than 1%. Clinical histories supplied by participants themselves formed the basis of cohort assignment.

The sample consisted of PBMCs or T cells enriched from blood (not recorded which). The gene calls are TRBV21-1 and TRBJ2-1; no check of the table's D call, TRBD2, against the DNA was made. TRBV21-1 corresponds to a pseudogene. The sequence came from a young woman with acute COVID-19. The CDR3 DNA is TGTGCCAGCAGCAAAAGAGTGGGACTAGCGGGAGGGCGGCCGCGGGAGCAGTTCTTC. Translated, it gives CASSKRVGLAGGRPREQFF.